A selection of T cell receptor beta chains follows, all from one sample in a study of blood T cell repertoires in COVID-19. Clones were read by immunoSEQ multiplex PCR, and TCRdb kept only the in-frame ones, dropping some. The sample gives about 73,000 clones, 80% to 90% of which show up once; roughly 5.4% is in the top ten. What was sequenced was peripheral blood. These receptors originate from a man aged 45-65 years with active COVID-19. CDR3s include the opening cysteine and the closing phenylalanine or tryptophan. The order of the fields is D gene, CDR3 length, V gene, J gene, clone size, CDR3 DNA, CDR3 protein. A D gene is named only where the DNA matches it firmly. Part of the rows lack a size; the others show once, few, many or a class for expanded clones.

>.|15|TRBV10-1|TRBJ2-1|few
TGCGCCAGCAGTGAGGCCGACTGGCCCTACAATGAGCAGTTCTTC
CASSEADWPYNEQFF
>.|12|TRBV5-6|TRBJ1-5|few
TGTGCCAGCACCGCAGGGAATCAGCCCCAGCATTTT
CASTAGNQPQHF
>.|17|TRBV15|TRBJ2-2|.
TGTGCCACCAGCACAACTCTGGCAGGGGCGGGCACCGGGGAGCTGTTTTTT
CATSTTLAGAGTGELFF
>TRBD2|16|TRBV5-5|TRBJ2-7|.
TGTGCCAGCAGCTTGGCCAGAGGTCTAGCGGAATACGAGCAGTACTTC
CASSLARGLAEYEQYF
>.|13|TRBV7-8|TRBJ1-2|few
TGTGCCAGCAGCTTAGCGACAGGTTATGGCTACACCTTC
CASSLATGYGYTF
>.|15|TRBV7-9|TRBJ1-1|.
TGTGCCAGCAGCTTAGCGCTGGGACACAACACTGAAGCTTTCTTT
CASSLALGHNTEAFF
>TRBD1|13|TRBV11-2|TRBJ1-2|.
TGTGCCAGCAGCCGGACAGGGATCGGCGGCTACACCTTC
CASSRTGIGGYTF
>TRBD2|14|TRBV5-5|TRBJ2-5|.
TGTGCCAGCACCAATGCGGGGGTGGAGGAGACCCAGTACTTC
CASTNAGVEETQYF
>TRBD2|15|TRBV6-1|TRBJ2-1|.
TGTGCCAGCAGTGAAGCCGGGACTAGTATGAATGAGCAGTTCTTC
CASSEAGTSMNEQFF
>.|15|TRBV4-3|TRBJ2-5|.
TGCGCCAGCAGCCAAGCCCCGACTAGCCAAGAGACCCAGTACTTC
CASSQAPTSQETQYF